This entry lists 5 T cell receptor beta chains sequenced from one sample in a study of T cells after yellow fever vaccination. TCRdb reanalysed the 5' RACE reads using MiXCR and keeps one entry per CDR3 protein. The profile covers about 230,000 distinct CDR3 sequences, with approximately 6.3% appearing a single time and 0.85% to 1.2% taken by the ten largest. Sequencing used CD4+ T cells sorted from PBMCs, obtained on the day of the yellow fever booster vaccination. These receptors were obtained from a young man who received the YFV17D yellow fever vaccine.

At least ten counts were recorded for this clonotype. This chain connects TRBV20-1 to TRBJ1-5, with D perhaps matching TRBD1 (6 bases). V lost 0 bases, J lost 9 bases, and 15 bases lay in between. Germline V gene sequence: CDR1 DFQATT, CDR2 SNEGSKA (reference sequence). This CDR3 is built from 14 residues. The CDR3 nucleotides are TGCAGTGCTAGAGATGTCGGGGGGCGTTCGCCCCAGCATTTT. The encoded protein is CSARDVGGRSPQHF.

This clonotype was recorded many times. V is TRBV20-1 and J is TRBJ2-3; 12 nucleotides line up with TRBD2. CDR3 size: 16 residues. V gave up 5 bases and J gave up 2 bases; unmatched junction bases: 8. The germline V gene has CDR1 DFQATT and CDR2 SNEGSKA (reference sequence). The CDR3 DNA follows: TGCAGTGCTCCGTCACTAGCGGGAGGCTACACAGATACGCAGTATTTT. Translated: CSAPSLAGGYTDTQYF.

The rearrangement links TRBV9 to TRBJ2-7, with TRBD2 matching over 11 bases. CDR1 is SGDLS and CDR2 is YYNGEE in the germline V gene. The length of the CDR3 is 15 residues. With V trimmed by 3 bases and J by 5 bases, 7 bases remained unmatched. The CDR3 DNA is TGTGCCAGCAGCGGGATACTAGCGGGAGCTGACGAGCAGTACTTC. It codes for CASSGILAGADEQYF.

The CDR3 protein is CASSFLVGSGIHEQYF. CDR3 nucleotides: TGTGCCAGCAGCTTTCTAGTCGGTAGCGGGATCCACGAGCAGTACTTC. This chain uses TRBV7-2 with TRBJ2-7, with TRBD2 matching over 8 bases. V was clipped by 3 bases and J by 5 bases; unmatched bases: 12. The CDR3 covers 16 residues. Germline CDR1 SGHTA, CDR2 FQGNSA.

This clonotype was seen at least ten times. The chain is built from TRBV12-3 or TRBV12-4 and TRBJ2-2; D might be TRBD2 (6 bases). The CDR3 is 14 residues long. Deletions cut 7 bases from V and 4 bases from J, with 13 bases between. CDR3: CASTRPGGTGELFF. The DNA of the CDR3 is TGTGCCAGCACGAGGCCCGGGGGCACCGGGGAGCTGTTTTTT.